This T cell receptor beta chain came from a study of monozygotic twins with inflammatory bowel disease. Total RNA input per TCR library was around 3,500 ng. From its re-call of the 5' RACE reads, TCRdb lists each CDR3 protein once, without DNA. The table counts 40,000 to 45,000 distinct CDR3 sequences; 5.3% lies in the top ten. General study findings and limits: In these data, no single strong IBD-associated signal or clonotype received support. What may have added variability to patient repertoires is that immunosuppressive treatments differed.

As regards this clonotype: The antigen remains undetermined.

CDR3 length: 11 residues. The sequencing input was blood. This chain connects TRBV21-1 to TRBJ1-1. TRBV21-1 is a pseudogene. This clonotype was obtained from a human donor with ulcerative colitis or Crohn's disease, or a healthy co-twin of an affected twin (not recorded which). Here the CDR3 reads CASSRSTEAFF.